One and the same sample provided the 9 T cell receptor beta chains below, sequenced in a study of siplizumab effects on memory and regulatory T cells. Generated by immunoSEQ multiplex PCR, the TCRdb table keeps only in-frame clones and is missing some. This table holds approximately 110,000 clones, 93% found once. Material for sequencing was CD4+ T cells sorted from blood. The origin of the receptors is a human donor in good health.

The genes are TRBV23-1 and TRBJ1-4; perhaps TRBD1 as D (5 bases). TRBV23-1 is an ORF, with its function uncertain. V dropped 4 bases and J dropped 8 bases, with 20 bases sitting between them. The CDR3 loop spans 16 amino acids. CDR3 amino acids: CASSRQTGTAREKLFF. In DNA form, the CDR3 reads TGCGCCAGCAGTCGCCAAACCGGGACCGCACGGGAAAAACTGTTTTTT.

The rearrangement uses TRBV4-1 and TRBJ2-7; no clear D. V lost 1 base and J lost 5, with 15 bases in between. The germline V gene encodes CDR1 MGHRA and CDR2 YSYEKL. CDR3 length: 15 amino acids. CDR3 DNA: TGCGCCAGCAGCCAAGTCCCCCGCGGTCCCCACGAGCAGTACTTC. Amino acid sequence: CASSQVPRGPHEQYF.

V and J are TRBV4-1 and TRBJ1-1; TRBD1 might be the D (6 bases). The CDR3 is 15 residues long. Trimming removed 1 base at V and 5 bases at J, with 14 bases between. In germline, CDR1 is MGHRA, CDR2 YSYEKL. CDR3 sequence reads: CASSQGWGLRTEAFF. The CDR3 nucleotides read TGCGCCAGCAGCCAAGGATGGGGGCTCAGGACTGAAGCTTTCTTT.

The rearrangement uses TRBV5-4 and TRBJ2-5, with 8 bases aligning to TRBD1. The CDR3 is 15 residues long. V was clipped by 1 base and J by 4 bases; unmatched bases: 6. Germline CDR1 reads SGHNT; CDR2 reads YYREEE (reference sequence). CDR3 sequence: CASSLTGGWTETQYF. Here the CDR3 DNA reads TGTGCCAGCAGCTTGACAGGGGGTTGGACAGAGACCCAGTACTTC. Based on the CDR3 plus reference TRBV5-4 and TRBJ2-5, the full variable domain is ETGVTQSPTHLIKTRGQQVTLRCSSQSGHNTVSWYQQALGQGPQFIFQYYREEENGRGNFPPRFSGLQFPNYSSELNVNALELDDSALYLCASSLTGGWTETQYFGPGTRLLVL.

This clone has only one observation. The rearrangement uses TRBV5-1 and TRBJ2-3; 8 bases agree with TRBD2. The germline CDR1 and CDR2 sequences are SGHRS and YFSETQ. J was trimmed by 3 bases and V by 7 bases; bases with no gene match: 7. This CDR3 region has 14 residues. CDR3 residues: CASGGGTSTDTQYF. CDR3 coding DNA: TGCGCCAGCGGGGGCGGGACTAGTACAGATACGCAGTATTTT.

V usage is TRBV19 and J usage is TRBJ2-4, with TRBD1 identical over 7 bases. This CDR3 is 14 amino acids long. Per the germline V gene, CDR1 is LNHDA and CDR2 is SQIVND (reference sequence). V lost 5 bases, J lost 7 bases, and 8 bases stayed unmatched. The CDR3 DNA reads TGTGCCAGTAGTGGGGCAGGGGGAGATAACATTCAGTACTTC. Translated: CASSGAGGDNIQYF. The complete variable domain, with remaining parts taken from reference TRBV19 and TRBJ2-4, reads DGGITQSPKYLFRKEGQNVTLSCEQNLNHDAMYWYRQDPGQGLRLIYYSQIVNDFQKGDIAEGYSVSREKKESFPLTVTSAQKNPTAFYLCASSGAGGDNIQYFGAGTRLSVL.

The chain carries TRBV19 and TRBJ1-4; TRBD1 matches 10 bases. The germline gives CDR1 LNHDA, CDR2 SQIVND (reference sequence). V lost 6 bases to trimming and J lost 6 bases; unmatched junction nucleotides: 13. The CDR3 length is 17 residues. CDR3 loop: CASSYRDRGAGDEKLFF. DNA of the CDR3: TGTGCCAGTAGCTACCGGGACAGGGGCGCCGGGGATGAAAAACTGTTTTTT.

The V and J genes are TRBV7-2 and TRBJ1-2; the D is unclear. In germline, CDR1 is SGHTA, CDR2 FQGNSA. The CDR3 is made up of 17 amino acids. The V gene lost 4 bases and the J gene lost 3 bases, with 21 bases spanning the gap. Here the CDR3 DNA reads TGTGCCAGCAGCTCAGACCCTATCGTCAGATGGGACTATGGCTACACCTTC. As protein: CASSSDPIVRWDYGYTF.

The V call is TRBV28, the J call TRBJ2-1; a possible D gene is TRBD2 (7 bases). Germline V gene sequence: CDR1 MDHEN, CDR2 SYDVKM. This CDR3 region has 16 residues. V was trimmed by 7 bases and J by 4 bases, leaving 20 bases between them. The CDR3 DNA sequence: TGTGCCAGCAACATAATCGGCGGGGGCCGATACAATGAGCAGTTCTTC. Residues: CASNIIGGGRYNEQFF.